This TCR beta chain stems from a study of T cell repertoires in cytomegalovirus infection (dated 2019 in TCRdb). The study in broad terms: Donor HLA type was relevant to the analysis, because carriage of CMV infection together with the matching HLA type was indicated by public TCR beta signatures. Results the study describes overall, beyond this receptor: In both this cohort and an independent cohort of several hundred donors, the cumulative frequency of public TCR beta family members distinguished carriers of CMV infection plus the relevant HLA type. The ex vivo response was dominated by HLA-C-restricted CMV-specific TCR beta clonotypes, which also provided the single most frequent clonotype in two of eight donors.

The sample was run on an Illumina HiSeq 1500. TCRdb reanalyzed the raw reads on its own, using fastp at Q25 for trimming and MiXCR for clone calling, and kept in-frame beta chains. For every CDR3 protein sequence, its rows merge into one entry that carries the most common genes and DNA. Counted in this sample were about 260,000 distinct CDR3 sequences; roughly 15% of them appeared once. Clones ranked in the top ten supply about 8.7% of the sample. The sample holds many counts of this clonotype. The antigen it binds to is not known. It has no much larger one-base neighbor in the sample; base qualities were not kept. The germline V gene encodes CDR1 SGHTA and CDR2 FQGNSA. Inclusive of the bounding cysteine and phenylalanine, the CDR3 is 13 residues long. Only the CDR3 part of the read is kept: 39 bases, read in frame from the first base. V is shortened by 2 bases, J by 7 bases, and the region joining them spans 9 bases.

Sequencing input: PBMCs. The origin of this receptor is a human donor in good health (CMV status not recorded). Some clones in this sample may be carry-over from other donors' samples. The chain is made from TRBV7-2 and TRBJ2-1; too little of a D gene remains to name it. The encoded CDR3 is CASSLHRANEQFF. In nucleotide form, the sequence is TGTGCCAGCAGCTTACACAGAGCAAATGAGCAGTTCTTC. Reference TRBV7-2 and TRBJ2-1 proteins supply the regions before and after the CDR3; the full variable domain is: GAGVSQSPSNKVTEKGKDVELRCDPISGHTALYWYRQSLGQGLEFLIYFQGNSAPDKSGLPSDRFSAERTGGSVSTLTIQRTQQEDSAVYLCASSLHRANEQFFGPGTRLTVL.